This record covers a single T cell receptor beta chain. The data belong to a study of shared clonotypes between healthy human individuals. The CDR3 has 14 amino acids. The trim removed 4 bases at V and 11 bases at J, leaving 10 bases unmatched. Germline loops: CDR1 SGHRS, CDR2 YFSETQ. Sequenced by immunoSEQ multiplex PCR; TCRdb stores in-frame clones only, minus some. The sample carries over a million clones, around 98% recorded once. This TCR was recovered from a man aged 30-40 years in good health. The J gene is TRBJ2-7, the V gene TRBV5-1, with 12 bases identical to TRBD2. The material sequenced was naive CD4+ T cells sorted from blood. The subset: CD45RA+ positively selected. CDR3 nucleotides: TGCGCCAGCAGCCCGGGACTAGCGGGCCTCGTGAAGTACTTC. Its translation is CASSPGLAGLVKYF.